These T cell receptor beta chains were read from a single sample in a study of blood T cell repertoires in COVID-19. This table comes from immunoSEQ multiplex PCR, and its TCRdb copy is limited to in-frame clones, with some not included. This sample carries about 260,000 clones, more than 75% of them seen once, and the ten largest clones take 1.5%. The sequencing input was peripheral blood. These receptors were taken from a woman between 35 and 50 years old who had recovered from COVID-19. CDR3s include the opening cysteine and the closing phenylalanine or tryptophan.

TRBV29-1 CSYRGLQGSTEAFF
TRBV7-3 CASSLGGSHNEQFF
TRBV5-1 CASSLERVGGYTF
TRBV3-1/TRBV3-2 CASTRGGSYNEQFF
TRBV4-3 CASSQDPDRGYQPQHF
TRBV6-5 CASSYSRGDTQYF
TRBV21-1 CASSKVTSGGSHPTYEQYF
TRBV6-5 CASSTGGGNQPQHF
TRBV7-3 CASSLRTGAYNAGYTF
TRBV13 CASSLRVGVETQYF
TRBV12-3/TRBV12-4 CASSLFRNTEAFF
TRBV3-1/TRBV3-2 CASSLGDYGYTF
TRBV18 CASSQAPDRSPYGYTF